This entry concerns a single T cell receptor beta chain. This clonotype was observed a handful of times. The specificity of this receptor is unknown. No clone much larger than this one lies a single base away; base qualities are absent. The sample is drawn from a study of blood T cells in healthy people across ages (dated by TCRdb to the mid-2010s). Some background on the complete study: In model experiments, template switching captured roughly one uniquely barcoded TCR beta cDNA molecule for every two T cells. Age-related changes in TCR beta repertoire diversity were measured in the study by deep sequencing normalized with unique cDNA molecular identifiers. The donors were divided into four age groups: young (average around 16 years), middle-aged (roughly 42), aged (roughly 66) and long-lived (about 90). To avoid experimental bias, donors of different ages were randomly spread across the sequencing lanes. The study analyzed two additional independent replicas of 1 million unique cDNA reads from the same blood draw for two donors, one aged 18 to 29 and one aged 80 or older. Paper-wide results and their limitations: The CMV infection status of donors was not known, potentially confounding age-related changes in expanded clonotypes. Compared with the aged group, more naive CD4+ T cells, fewer expanded clones and increased TCR diversity were shown by the long-lived group, suggesting age selection. Bulk unsorted PBMC profiling prevented conclusive comparison of naive and antigen-experienced compartments. There was a strong correlation between observed TCR beta diversity and the percentage of naive T cells measured by flow cytometry. Observed TCR beta diversity per million T cells fell roughly linearly with age, and a significant reduction was already apparent by age about 38. Estimates of total diversity based on one million sequenced T cells were considered lower bounds and underestimates.

The CDR3 goes from the cysteine to the phenylalanine over 16 residues. CDR3 DNA is the only sequence kept; it has 48 bases, read in frame from the first base. The trim is 3 bases for V and 0 bases for J, with a gap of 15 bases between the germline ends. For CDR1 and CDR2, the germline V gene lists SGHVS and FNYEAQ. Libraries were made using 5' RACE. The sequencer was an Illumina HiSeq 2500. A second PCR of 7 to 11 cycles was performed with a sample-barcoded 5' primer and a J-beta primer mix. A unique molecular identifier was introduced onto each TCR beta cDNA molecule by a template-switch 5' adaptor carrying 12 random nucleotides. Each sample yielded at least 2.5 million CDR3-containing paired-end reads. All of the RNA was converted into first-strand cDNA using the Mint cDNA synthesis kit, with a TRBC-specific oligonucleotide serving as the primer. All cDNA was treated with uracil-DNA glycosylase and then went through a first 18-cycle PCR with the universal primers M1SS and BC2_uni_R. The paper's data handling went like this. For normalization, 1 million high-quality reads were randomly selected from each sample, with every read carrying a distinct molecular identifier. Instead of being binned into consensus sequences, reads that shared molecular identifiers were thrown out. MiTCR, set to a Q25 quality threshold and the strictest error-elimination algorithm, was used for CDR3 identification, clonotype clustering and error correction. A nonparametric unseen species model using Euler transformation provided a lower-bound estimate of total TCR beta diversity. The raw public reads went through TCRdb reprocessing: fastp at Q25, MiXCR clone calling, in-frame beta chains kept. Under each unique CDR3 protein, matching rows form one entry showing the most common genes and DNA. For this entry, the V and J calls and clone size follow TCRdb and not the study's own pipeline. This sample gives hundreds of thousands of distinct CDR3 sequences in total; about half of them show up just once. 15% to 20% of the sample is taken by the ten largest.

The donors were roughly 39 Caucasian individuals from Russia, aged roughly 6 to 90 years, who were systemically healthy. Around 10 milliliters of peripheral blood were collected from each donor into EDTA-treated Vacutainer tubes. Ficoll-Paque density-gradient centrifugation was used to isolate PBMCs, with at least 7 million per sample. Trizol reagent was used to extract total RNA from the PBMCs, yielding at least 5 micrograms per sample. Naive CD45RAhigh/CD27high T cell percentages were measured by flow cytometry on a PBMC aliquot from every donor. The clonotype originates from a man older than 75 in good health. What was sequenced was blood. The rearrangement joined TRBV7-6 to TRBJ2-7; the D gene assignment is ambiguous. The CDR3 region: CASSFGGWCVSYEQYF. The nucleotide sequence reads TGTGCCAGCAGCTTTGGTGGTTGGTGTGTCTCCTACGAGCAGTACTTC.